This T cell receptor beta chain was sequenced during a study of T cells in localized non-small cell lung cancer. Whole-study findings and limits: Uninvolved adjacent lung, not tumor, had the highest T cell clonality. Greater T cell density in blood accompanied longer overall survival. Turning up in adjacent lung were a median roughly 62 of the top 100 tumor clones.

Method: immunoSEQ multiplex PCR; TCRdb's copy keeps in-frame clones and lacks some. The sample comprises roughly 3,000 clones, about 26% of which are singletons, and about 9% rests with the top ten. This clone showed up just a few times. Its antigen is still unknown. The CDR3 is 14 amino acids. The clonotype comes from a woman aged 40-70 years with stage I lung adenocarcinoma. This chain uses TRBV7-5 with TRBJ2-7; the table gives TRBD1 as D, unverified against the DNA. TRBV7-5 is reported as a pseudogene. The sequencing used normal lung tissue next to the tumor, collected before any cancer treatment. The chain's CDR3 is CASSSTGGYHEQYF. The CDR3 region has the DNA TGTGCCAGCAGCTCCACAGGGGGCTACCACGAGCAGTACTTC.